The 26 T cell receptor beta chains presented below share a single source sample, sequenced in a study of post-analysis software for immune sequencing data. Prepared libraries of TCR beta cDNA carried unique molecular identifiers. TCRdb re-called the PCR reads with MiXCR, one entry per CDR3 protein. The sample carries roughly 410,000 distinct CDR3 sequences, approximately 33% recorded once. Their antigen targets remain unknown. Study-wide results and caveats: About 5 TRBV segments occurring more often in patients than controls included TRBV5-6, TRBV5-1 and TRBV20-1.

The sample comprised blood. Every receptor here comes from a girl aged 5-17 years with multiple sclerosis.

The table lists this clonotype with a few counts. This chain joins TRBV7-2 and TRBJ2-3; 10 bases align to TRBD1. Germline-derived CDR1 and CDR2 are SGHTA and FQGNSA. The CDR3 has 15 amino acids. The ends lost 3 bases at V and 4 bases at J; junction bases unmatched: 4. The CDR3 protein is CASSFRQGAPDTQYF. As DNA, the CDR3 is TGTGCCAGCAGCTTTAGACAGGGGGCACCAGATACGCAGTATTTT.

The chain has TRBV3-1 and TRBJ2-3; D remains ambiguous. The CDR3 length is 13 residues. Germline loops: CDR1 LGHDT, CDR2 YNNKEL (reference sequence). Trimming removed 0 bases at V and 14 bases at J, with 15 bases between. The CDR3 DNA follows: TGTGCCAGCAGCCAAGAAAGGACCGGAATCCGGTATTTT. It yields the protein CASSQERTGIRYF.

This clonotype was observed a handful of times. The chain uses TRBV29-1 and TRBJ2-5; 8 nucleotides match TRBD2. The CDR3 is made up of 14 amino acids. Trimming at V came to 4 bases and at J to 4 bases, leaving 8 bases not matched to a gene. Per the germline V gene, CDR1 is SQVTM and CDR2 is ANQGSEA. CDR3 region: CSVVPAGEGETQYF. For the CDR3, the DNA is TGCAGCGTTGTTCCAGCGGGGGAGGGAGAGACCCAGTACTTC.

This clonotype was seen a few times. This chain connects TRBV20-1 to TRBJ2-1; 12 nucleotides match TRBD2. J was trimmed by 13 bases and V by 6 bases; bases with no gene match: 19. Germline CDR1 reads DFQATT; CDR2 reads SNEGSKA (reference sequence). This CDR3 is built from 16 residues. The CDR3 loop is CSAPTRQLAGGGTQFF. CDR3 nucleotides: TGCAGTGCCCCGACCCGGCAACTAGCGGGGGGCGGGACCCAGTTCTTC.

In its sample, this clonotype was seen a few times. This chain connects TRBV6-5 to TRBJ1-2; 11 bases match TRBD1. This CDR3 comprises 15 residues. V dropped 2 bases and J dropped 7; count of bases not matched to a gene: 6. From germline, CDR1 is MNHEY and CDR2 SVGAGI. For the CDR3, the DNA is TGTGCCAGCAGTTACGTTGGGACAGGGGGTTCTGGCTACACCTTC. It is translated as CASSYVGTGGSGYTF.

The chain carries TRBV7-2 and TRBJ2-1; D is unclear. The V end lost 5 bases, the J end lost 4 bases, and 15 bases lay between the germline ends. In germline, CDR1 is SGHTA, CDR2 FQGNSA. CDR3 length equals 15 residues. CDR3 nucleotide sequence: TGTGCCAGCAGCCACCGGGTCACCGAATACAATGAGCAGTTCTTC. Residues: CASSHRVTEYNEQFF. Based on the CDR3 plus reference TRBV7-2 and TRBJ2-1, the full variable domain is GAGVSQSPSNKVTEKGKDVELRCDPISGHTALYWYRQSLGQGLEFLIYFQGNSAPDKSGLPSDRFSAERTGGSVSTLTIQRTQQEDSAVYLCASSHRVTEYNEQFFGPGTRLTVL.

This clonotype has a handful of counts. J is TRBJ2-2 and V is TRBV24-1, with D perhaps TRBD1 or TRBD2 (5 bases each). Trimming removed 6 bases at V and 1 base at J, with 11 bases between. Germline lookup yields CDR1 KGHDR and CDR2 SFDVKD. The CDR3 is 15 residues long. Here the CDR3 reads CATSHAGGNTGELFF. CDR3 DNA: TGTGCCACCAGTCACGCTGGGGGGAACACCGGGGAGCTGTTTTTT.

The chain combines TRBV3-1 with TRBJ2-7; 7 positions match TRBD1. The DNA end lines up better with TRBJ2-4; the J call may be wrong. Germline CDR1 is LGHDT and CDR2 is YNNKEL (reference sequence). The CDR3 is made up of 15 amino acids. For the CDR3, the DNA is TGTGCCAGCAGCTCACAGGGGTACGCCAAAAACATTCAGTACTTC. Translated, it gives CASSSQGYAKNIQYF.

This clonotype was seen a few times. The chain recombines TRBV7-9 with TRBJ1-2; D may be TRBD1 (5 bases). The CDR3 has 13 residues. CDR1 is SEHNR and CDR2 is FQNEAQ in the germline V gene (reference sequence). Trimming left V 6 bases short and J 4 bases short, with 12 bases between. The CDR3 DNA follows: TGTGCCAGCAGAGAAGGGGCCTCCTATGGCTACACCTTC. Amino acids: CASREGASYGYTF.

This clonotype was counted between two and nine times. The chain recombines TRBV18 with TRBJ2-7; 8 bases fit TRBD2. Germline V gives CDR1 KGHSH, CDR2 LQKENI. CDR3 size: 15 residues. V was clipped by 3 bases and J by 2 bases; unmatched bases: 6. The CDR3 reads CASSPGRGGTYEQYF. The CDR3, as DNA: TGTGCCAGCTCACCCGGACGGGGGGGAACCTACGAGCAGTACTTC.

This clonotype was counted only a few times. This chain joins TRBV12-3 or TRBV12-4 and TRBJ2-7, with TRBD2 matching 11 bases. The ends lost 4 bases at V and 2 bases at J; junction bases unmatched: 10. The CDR3 has 17 amino acids. The CDR3, as DNA: TGTGCCAGCAGTTCCGGGGGGGGACTAGCGGTGGCCTACGAGCAGTACTTC. Its protein product is CASSSGGGLAVAYEQYF.

The CDR3 loop is CASSLQTSSYEQYF. The CDR3 DNA follows: TGTGCCAGCAGCCTTCAGACCAGCTCCTACGAGCAGTACTTC. The J gene is TRBJ2-7, the V gene TRBV7-2; D ambiguous. The CDR3 is made up of 14 amino acids. Germline lookup yields CDR1 SGHTA and CDR2 FQGNSA. Between the trimmed V and J ends, which lost 5 bases and 0 bases, there was a span of 11 bases.

The CDR3, as DNA: TGTGCCAGCAGCCTGACCCGGTCCTCTACTAACTATGGCTACACCTTC. The encoded protein is CASSLTRSSTNYGYTF. V is TRBV6-1 and J is TRBJ1-2; D remains unclear. The CDR3 sequence is 16 residues long. Germline assignment: CDR1 MNHNS and CDR2 SASEGT. V shed 6 bases and J shed 0 bases, with 17 bases lying between them.

This clonotype was recorded a few times. This chain links TRBV7-9 with TRBJ1-1; D not resolved. The CDR3 runs to 13 residues. The ends were cut back, 5 bases at V and 7 bases at J, with 14 bases in the middle. Germline V gene data show CDR1 as SEHNR and CDR2 as FQNEAQ (reference sequence). The CDR3 sequence: CASSPKGTVEAFF. The CDR3 nucleotides read TGTGCCAGCAGCCCTAAGGGTACGGTTGAAGCTTTCTTT.

This clonotype appeared many times. This chain connects TRBV3-1 to TRBJ1-2; no firm D call. Deletions cut 0 bases from V and 4 bases from J, with 3 bases between. The CDR3 length is 12 residues. Looked up from germline, CDR1 is LGHDT and CDR2 is YNNKEL (reference sequence). The CDR3 DNA sequence: TGTGCCAGCAGCCAAGAGAGCTATGGCTACACCTTC. Translated: CASSQESYGYTF.

This clonotype was found a few times. V and J are TRBV7-9 and TRBJ1-6; maybe TRBD1 (6 bases). V lost 3 bases to trimming and J lost 0 bases, with 9 bases between them. The CDR3 length is 16 residues. CDR1 and CDR2 from the germline V gene are SEHNR and FQNEAQ (reference sequence). The CDR3 is CASSFQGSSYNSPLHF. The CDR3, as DNA: TGTGCCAGCAGCTTCCAGGGGAGCTCCTATAATTCACCCCTCCACTTT.

The chain is built from TRBV11-2 and TRBJ2-6; D remains unclear. CDR1 is SGHAT, CDR2 FQNNGV, per germline. Trimming took off 5 bases at V and 4 bases at J, with 12 bases between the two ends. The CDR3 has 15 amino acids. For the CDR3, the DNA is TGTGCCAGCAGCCTGACCGTCCGGGGGGCCAACGTCCTGACTTTC. It translates to CASSLTVRGANVLTF.

There are many counts of this clonotype. V usage is TRBV6-2 or TRBV6-3 and J usage is TRBJ2-5; no reliable D call. V was cut by 4 bases and J by 1 base, with 4 bases left in between. The CDR3 covers 12 residues. Germline V gene data show CDR1 as MNHEY and CDR2 as SVGEGT. For the CDR3, the DNA is TGTGCCAGCAGTTGGGCCCAAGAGACCCAGTACTTC. Its protein product is CASSWAQETQYF.

The CDR3 sequence: CAWSVHQETQYF. CDR3 DNA: TGTGCCTGGAGTGTACACCAAGAGACCCAGTACTTC. The J gene is TRBJ2-5, the V gene TRBV30, with D unresolved. The length of the CDR3 is 12 residues. With 0 bases removed from V and 0 bases from J, the gap between germline ends came to 2 bases. Germline CDR1 is GTSNPN and CDR2 is SVGIG (reference sequence).

The chain uses TRBV4-3 and TRBJ1-1; 8 nucleotides match TRBD1. Trimming removed 1 base from V and 2 bases from J; junction bases left unmatched: 3. Per the germline V gene, CDR1 is LGHNA and CDR2 is YSLEER. The CDR3 totals 15 residues. The CDR3 region is CASSQADRGNTEAFF. The CDR3 nucleotides are TGCGCCAGCAGCCAAGCAGACAGGGGAAACACTGAAGCTTTCTTT.

The rearrangement links TRBV7-2 to TRBJ2-1, with D unresolved. CDR1 and CDR2 from the germline V gene are SGHTA and FQGNSA. The germline V and J ends were trimmed by 5 bases and 7 bases, with 18 bases remaining between them. The CDR3 contains 15 residues. In DNA form, the CDR3 reads TGTGCCAGCAGCATTGTACGGACGGCGTGGAATGAGCAGTTCTTC. Translated, it gives CASSIVRTAWNEQFF.

The table lists this clonotype with a few counts. The chain is built from TRBV7-2 and TRBJ2-7; 11 bases match TRBD2. V shed 4 bases, J shed 7 bases, and the junction held 9 bases outside the gene matches. Germline V gene lookup returns CDR1 SGHTA and CDR2 FQGNSA. This CDR3 is 15 amino acids long. The DNA for the CDR3 is TGTGCCAGCAGCTCGACTAGCGGGGCCGCGGGGGAGCAGTACTTC. Translated: CASSSTSGAAGEQYF.

This clonotype was detected a few times. V and J are TRBV5-5 and TRBJ2-4, with 10 bases matching TRBD1. The last part of the DNA fits TRBJ2-7 better; the J call may be wrong. Per the germline V gene, CDR1 is SGHKS and CDR2 is YYEKEE (reference sequence). The length of the CDR3 is 15 residues. In DNA, the CDR3 is TGTGCCAGCAGCTTATTAGGGACAGGGGACTACGAGCAGTACTTC. Translated, it gives CASSLLGTGDYEQYF.

The V gene is TRBV4-3, the J gene TRBJ2-1; weak D call: TRBD2 (6 bases). Trimming pared 0 bases from V and 6 bases from J, leaving 12 bases between. Germline V gene data show CDR1 as LGHNA and CDR2 as YSLEER. CDR3 length: 15 amino acids. The CDR3 spells CASSQDRLASNEQFF. CDR3 nucleotide sequence: TGCGCCAGCAGCCAAGATCGGCTAGCGTCCAATGAGCAGTTCTTC.

A few counts support this clonotype. The V call is TRBV12-3 or TRBV12-4, the J call TRBJ2-1; D not resolved. Trimming removed 6 bases at V and 10 bases at J, with 13 bases between. CDR3 length: 12 amino acids. In nucleotides, the CDR3 is TGTGCCAGCAGGAGACTTTTTGGGGAGCAGTTCTTC. It specifies CASRRLFGEQFF.

The genes are TRBV5-1 and TRBJ2-5; 12 bases fit TRBD1. V was clipped by 3 bases and J by 4 bases; unmatched bases: 10. This CDR3 has 17 amino acids. Germline assignment: CDR1 SGHRS and CDR2 YFSETQ. This chain's CDR3 is CASSWGDRGRSGETQYF. The CDR3 DNA is TGCGCCAGCAGCTGGGGGGACAGGGGGCGAAGCGGAGAGACCCAGTACTTC.